This T cell receptor (beta chain) was sequenced for a study of T cell changes during pregnancy in multiple sclerosis (dated by TCRdb to the late 2010s). In terms of the full investigation: The study examined how the T cell repertoire changed over the course of pregnancy in women with multiple sclerosis.

Libraries were built with the immunoSEQ multiplex PCR assay. TCRdb mirrors the immuneACCESS table, restricted to in-frame sequences. Some clones are absent from its copies; in checked studies, under half trace to an unresolved V gene, and the reason for the others is unknown. The sample profile shows 93,000 or so clones; around 94% of them were found once. Of the sample, 0.8% to 1% is held by the ten largest clones. This clone was observed a few times. This receptor's antigen is unknown. It has no much larger one-base neighbor in the sample; base qualities were not kept. According to the germline V gene, CDR1 reads SNHLY and CDR2 reads FYNNEI. The CDR3 sequence holds 14 residues, the cysteine and phenylalanine included. Only CDR3 DNA is held: 42 bases, read in frame from base 1. V is cut by 3 bases and J by 2 bases, and the space between the germline ends is 10 bases.

In this chain, TRBV2 is recombined with TRBJ1-1; a confident D gene designation cannot be given. This specimen was peripheral blood, taken after pregnancy. This clonotype was sampled from a female donor with multiple sclerosis, enrolled in a pregnancy study. The nucleotide sequence is given as TGTGCCAGCAGTGAGTCCGGTCGTAACACTGAAGCTTTCTTT. It translates as CASSESGRNTEAFF.